The 16 T cell receptor beta chains reported below all come from one sample, sequenced in a study of CD8 T cells in ankylosing spondylitis. MiXCR was run by TCRdb on the 5' RACE reads, yielding one entry per CDR3 protein. The sample shows 300,000 to 400,000 distinct CDR3 sequences, 20% to 25% of them seen only once. The sample comprised blood, either unsorted or a sorted T cell fraction (not recorded which). The receptor source for this set is a male donor with ankylosing spondylitis or in good health (not recorded which).

The rearrangement uses TRBV9 and TRBJ2-2, with TRBD2 matching 7 bases. Trimming cost V 6 bases and J 1 base; bases outside gene matches: 9. The CDR3 is made up of 16 amino acids. Germline V lookup: CDR1 SGDLS, CDR2 YYNGEE. The CDR3 nucleotides read TGTGCCAGCACCTCGGGTGAGCGGGGGAACACCGGGGAGCTGTTTTTT. Translation: CASTSGERGNTGELFF.

This clonotype was found a few times. The genes are TRBV4-1 and TRBJ2-1, with D unresolved. Trimming removed 6 bases from V and 4 bases from J, with 19 bases in between. The CDR3 totals 16 residues. Germline-derived CDR1 and CDR2 are MGHRA and YSYEKL. The CDR3 region has the DNA TGCGCCAGCAGGCCCCTAGGGCAAATTTCGTACAATGAGCAGTTCTTC. This gives the protein CASRPLGQISYNEQFF.

This clonotype was detected a few times. CDR3 residues: CASSKIQGAEETQYF. The CDR3 region has the DNA TGCGCCAGCAGTAAAATACAGGGGGCTGAAGAGACCCAGTACTTC. The chain carries TRBV10-1 and TRBJ2-5; 9 bases align to TRBD1. Germline V gene lookup returns CDR1 WNHNN and CDR2 SYGVQD (reference sequence). The CDR3 consists of 15 residues. Trimming took 5 bases from V and 3 from J; bases not matched to a gene: 7.

The gene calls are TRBV13 and TRBJ2-7, with D maybe TRBD1 (6 bases). Germline V gene data show CDR1 as PRHDT and CDR2 as FYEKMQ (reference sequence). The CDR3 is made up of 14 amino acids. The V and J ends lost 2 bases and 6 bases respectively, with 14 bases between them. CDR3 in amino acids: CASSLPYLGAEQYF. CDR3 coding DNA: TGTGCCAGCAGCTTACCCTACCTGGGGGCCGAGCAGTACTTC.

This rearrangement joins TRBV29-1 to TRBJ2-7; D is uncertain. V gave up 6 bases and J gave up 1 base, with 16 bases separating them. Germline values: CDR1 SQVTM, CDR2 ANQGSEA. The length of the CDR3 is 14 residues. The DNA of the CDR3 is TGCAGCGTAGGAGATGTGAGAACGTCCTACGAGCAGTACTTC. Its protein is CSVGDVRTSYEQYF.

This clonotype was seen a few times. The chain is built from TRBV4-1 and TRBJ1-1; possible D gene TRBD1, 5 bases. Looked up from germline, CDR1 is MGHRA and CDR2 is YSYEKL. Trimming removed 2 bases at V and 5 bases at J, with 12 bases between. This CDR3 is built from 14 residues. The CDR3 region is CASSQREKGTEAFF. The CDR3 DNA is TGCGCCAGCAGCCAAAGGGAGAAGGGGACTGAAGCTTTCTTT.

This clonotype appeared a few times. The rearrangement links TRBV25-1 to TRBJ2-7, with 7 bases lining up with TRBD1. This CDR3 is built from 15 residues. Trimming cost V 1 base and J 3 bases; bases outside gene matches: 6. Germline V gene sequence: CDR1 MGHDK, CDR2 SYGVNS. The CDR3 DNA sequence: TGTGCCAGCAGTGAATCGGGACAGCTCCTCTACGAGCAGTACTTC. Residues: CASSESGQLLYEQYF.

In its sample, this clonotype was seen a few times. V and J are TRBV10-2 and TRBJ2-3, with D possibly matching TRBD2 (6 bases). This CDR3 has 14 residues. The V gene lost 2 bases and the J gene lost 4 bases, with 10 bases spanning the gap. CDR1 and CDR2 from the germline V gene are WSHSY and SAAADI. The chain's CDR3 is CASSEGPGADTQYF. The DNA for the CDR3 is TGCGCCAGCAGTGAGGGACCGGGGGCAGATACGCAGTATTTT.

This chain joins TRBV3-1 and TRBJ2-6, with unresolved D. Trimming cost V 4 bases and J 5 bases, with 9 bases left between them. The length of the CDR3 is 14 residues. CDR1 LGHDT and CDR2 YNNKEL come from the germline V gene (reference sequence). CDR3 sequence reads: CASSPSTWANVLTF. The CDR3 region has the DNA TGTGCCAGCAGCCCCTCAACCTGGGCCAACGTCCTGACTTTC. The whole variable domain, filled in from reference TRBV3-1 and TRBJ2-6, reads DTAVSQTPKYLVTQMGNDKSIKCEQNLGHDTMYWYKQDSKKFLKIMFSYNNKELIINETVPNRFSPKSPDKAHLNLHINSLELGDSAVYFCASSPSTWANVLTFGAGSRLTVL.

This clonotype has more than one count but fewer than ten. V is TRBV29-1 and J is TRBJ1-1, with 7 bases lining up with TRBD1. The V and J ends lost 8 bases and 5 bases, in that order; junction bases with no gene match: 11. Germline V gene lookup returns CDR1 SQVTM and CDR2 ANQGSEA. The CDR3 covers 13 residues. The CDR3 sequence: CSSRGGRGTEAFF. The CDR3 DNA follows: TGCAGCTCCCGAGGGGGCCGGGGGACTGAAGCTTTCTTT.

The sample holds a few counts of this clonotype. A read error is possible here, since a much larger clone lies one base away. V usage is TRBV7-8 and J usage is TRBJ2-1; 9 bases fit TRBD1. Germline CDR1 reads SGHVS; CDR2 reads FQNEAQ. This CDR3 comprises 14 residues. V shed 5 bases and J 5 bases; nucleotides not matched to a gene: 4. The CDR3 loop reads CASSTRTGDNEQFF. CDR3 DNA sequence: TGTGCCAGCAGCACCCGGACAGGGGACAATGAGCAGTTCTTC. The complete variable domain, with remaining parts taken from reference TRBV7-8 and TRBJ2-1, reads GAGVSQSPRYKVAKRGQDVALRCDPISGHVSLFWYQQALGQGPEFLTYFQNEAQLDKSGLPSDRFFAERPEGSVSTLKIQRTQQEDSAVYLCASSTRTGDNEQFFGPGTRLTVL.

This clonotype was counted a few times. The chain uses TRBV9 and TRBJ2-3; no definite D call. Germline-derived CDR1 and CDR2 are SGDLS and YYNGEE. V was trimmed by 7 bases and J by 2 bases, leaving 11 bases between them. This CDR3 has 13 amino acids. The CDR3 spells CASGQQHTDTQYF. CDR3 coding DNA: TGTGCCAGCGGGCAGCAGCACACAGATACGCAGTATTTT.

The chain joins TRBV20-1 to TRBJ2-1; 12 bases align to TRBD1. Looked up from germline, CDR1 is DFQATT and CDR2 is SNEGSKA (reference sequence). The CDR3 extends over 14 amino acids. V was clipped by 5 bases and J by 9 bases; unmatched bases: 8. CDR3 bases: TGCAGTGCTCGGCCGGGACAGGGGGCGGGTGAGCAGTTCTTC. Translated, it gives CSARPGQGAGEQFF.

The chain combines TRBV4-2 with TRBJ2-1; 11 bases are shared with TRBD2. Germline CDR1 reads LGHNA; CDR2 reads YNFKEQ. V was clipped by 1 base and J by 4 bases; unmatched bases: 3. The CDR3 consists of 16 residues. CDR3 region: CASSQGIAGGYNEQFF. CDR3 bases: TGTGCCAGCAGCCAAGGGATAGCGGGGGGGTACAATGAGCAGTTCTTC.

The rearrangement joins TRBV20-1 to TRBJ2-1, with TRBD2 matching over 7 bases. Germline CDR1 reads DFQATT; CDR2 reads SNEGSKA (reference sequence). The CDR3 totals 14 residues. The V segment lost 3 bases and the J segment 2 bases; nucleotides outside the gene matches: 4. The CDR3: CSASGGGTYNEQFF. CDR3 in DNA: TGCAGTGCTAGTGGGGGGGGAACCTACAATGAGCAGTTCTTC.

The chain employs TRBV5-6 and TRBJ2-7; no reliable D call. V was pared by 6 bases and J by 3 bases, with 16 bases between. The CDR3 extends over 14 amino acids. CDR1 and CDR2 from the germline V gene are SGHDT and YYEEEE. The CDR3 nucleotides are TGTGCCAGCAACTGGGGAAGTTCCCTCTACGAGCAGTACTTC. Protein product: CASNWGSSLYEQYF.